The clone carrying this TCR beta chain was detected a few times. TCRdb redid the calling of the RT-PCR reads with MiXCR, one entry per CDR3 protein. In the table there are about 700,000 distinct CDR3 sequences, approximately 14% of which are singletons. There are 15 residues in the CDR3. Germline CDR1 is MNHEY and CDR2 is SMNVEV (reference sequence). The V segment lost 0 bases and the J segment 2 bases; nucleotides outside the gene matches: 4. The V gene is TRBV27, the J gene TRBJ2-7; 7 nucleotides agree with TRBD2. The sequencing sample was made of memory CD4+ T cells from blood. The sequence was collected from a female donor in good health, serving as a healthy control. Written as DNA, the CDR3 is TGTGCCAGCAGTTTATCAGAGCGGGGACCCTACGAGCAGTACTTC. Its translation: CASSLSERGPYEQYF.